These 11 T cell receptor beta chains were sequenced from one sample in a study of blood T cell repertoires in COVID-19. Assay used: immunoSEQ multiplex PCR; TCRdb lists only in-frame clones, some missing. The data contain approximately 97,000 clones, roughly 89% of them singletons. The sample comprised peripheral blood. Receptors originate from a woman in her forties or fifties with COVID-19, enrolled during active disease.

The chain couples TRBV19 to TRBJ1-4; D gene ambiguous. Trimming left V 3 bases short and J 7 bases short, with 3 bases between. The CDR3 is 11 amino acids. Germline values: CDR1 LNHDA, CDR2 SQIVND (reference sequence). Here the CDR3 DNA reads TGTGCCAGTAGTATCGGTGAAAAACTGTTTTTT. It is translated as CASSIGEKLFF.

The V and J genes are TRBV30 and TRBJ2-6; D is unresolved. Germline V gives CDR1 GTSNPN, CDR2 SVGIG (reference sequence). V lost 1 base and J lost 2, with 12 bases in between. The CDR3 consists of 16 residues. CDR3 DNA: TGTGCCTGGAGTGGAGGTGTCCGGGCTGGGGCCAACGTCCTGACTTTC. It translates to CAWSGGVRAGANVLTF.

The V and J genes are TRBV2 and TRBJ2-2; TRBD1 aligns across 8 bases. J was trimmed by 1 base and V by 3 bases; bases with no gene match: 4. Germline V gives CDR1 SNHLY, CDR2 FYNNEI. This CDR3 has 16 residues. The CDR3 loop reads CASSERTGWNTGELFF. In DNA, the CDR3 is TGTGCCAGCAGTGAGAGGACAGGGTGGAACACCGGGGAGCTGTTTTTT.

This rearrangement joins TRBV15 to TRBJ2-4; D may be TRBD1 (6 bases). This CDR3 is 16 amino acids long. Looked up from germline, CDR1 is LNHNV and CDR2 is YYDKDF (reference sequence). The ends were cut back, 0 bases at V and 1 base at J, with 10 bases in the middle. The CDR3 loop reads CATSRDPQGAKNIQYF. As DNA, the CDR3 is TGTGCCACCAGCAGAGACCCCCAGGGGGCCAAAAACATTCAGTACTTC.

The chain has TRBV5-1 and TRBJ1-5; D is ambiguous. Trimming cost V 5 bases and J 0 bases, with 12 bases left between them. CDR1 and CDR2 (germline): SGHRS, YFSETQ. The CDR3 totals 15 residues. CDR3 bases: TGCGCCAGCAGACCGGAGCCCTATAGCAATCAGCCCCAGCATTTT. Translated, it gives CASRPEPYSNQPQHF.

This sequence joins TRBV3-1 (or the pseudogene TRBV3-2) and TRBJ2-2; 9 bases match TRBD1. Per germline, CDR1 LGHDT and CDR2 YNNKEL (reference sequence). After removal of 4 bases from V and 6 bases from J, the junction contained 9 bases not matched to a gene. CDR3 length equals 16 residues. The CDR3 DNA reads TGTGCCAGCAGCCTAAATTGGGGACAGGGCTCCGGGGAGCTGTTTTTT. It translates to CASSLNWGQGSGELFF.

CDR3 in DNA: TGTGCCAGCAGGCAGGGGACCCCTAGCACAGATACGCAGTATTTT. As protein: CASRQGTPSTDTQYF. The chain carries TRBV21-1 and TRBJ2-3; TRBD1, the D gene given by the table, was not confirmed from the DNA. TRBV21-1 represents a pseudogene. The CDR3 is 15 amino acids.

This sequence joins TRBV7-2 and TRBJ2-5, with 7 bases identical to TRBD1. The CDR3 totals 17 residues. The V segment lost 3 bases and the J segment 2 bases; nucleotides outside the gene matches: 12. The germline V gene encodes CDR1 SGHTA and CDR2 FQGNSA. CDR3 protein: CASSFPSGTVGQETQYF. The CDR3 DNA reads TGTGCCAGCAGCTTTCCTTCCGGGACAGTGGGACAAGAGACCCAGTACTTC.

The chain uses TRBV5-4 and TRBJ1-2, with TRBD1 identical over 8 bases. CDR1 is SGHNT and CDR2 is YYREEE in the germline V gene (reference sequence). Trimming took 4 bases from V and 8 from J; bases not matched to a gene: 10. The CDR3 loop spans 14 amino acids. The CDR3 sequence: CASSTNRDRQGYTF. CDR3 coding DNA: TGTGCCAGCAGCACAAACCGGGACAGGCAAGGCTACACCTTC.

V gene TRBV19 combines with J gene TRBJ2-3; possibly TRBD1 for D (5 bases). V was pared by 2 bases and J by 1 base, with 7 bases between. This CDR3 spans 14 amino acids. The germline V gene encodes CDR1 LNHDA and CDR2 SQIVND (reference sequence). CDR3 coding DNA: TGTGCCAGTAGTATAACAGGCGGCACAGATACGCAGTATTTT. Its protein is CASSITGGTDTQYF.

The chain recombines TRBV11-1 with TRBJ2-7; no definite D call. Per germline, CDR1 SGHAT and CDR2 FQDESV (reference sequence). The CDR3 has 16 amino acids. V lost 1 base to trimming and J lost 5 bases, with 18 bases between them. The CDR3 loop reads CASSLGRAWPSDEQYF. The CDR3 nucleotides read TGTGCCAGCAGCTTAGGTAGAGCGTGGCCTTCCGACGAGCAGTACTTC.